The 12 T cell receptor beta chains below all came from one sample that was sequenced in a study of identical twins. TCRdb reprocessed the 5' RACE reads via MiXCR and lists one record per CDR3 protein. The sample lists 600,000 to 850,000 distinct CDR3 sequences; around a sixth were seen once. The sample also formed part of further work on T cells expressing NK-cell markers.

The specimen was PBMCs. The receptor source for this set is a woman aged 18-30 years in good health.

The V gene is TRBV20-1, the J gene TRBJ2-7; 7 bases match TRBD2. J gave up 2 bases and V 5 bases, and 9 bases lay outside the gene matches. The length of the CDR3 is 14 residues. In germline, CDR1 is DFQATT, CDR2 SNEGSKA (reference sequence). The CDR3 is CSAHLAAVPYEQYF. The CDR3 nucleotides are TGCAGTGCTCACCTAGCGGCAGTCCCCTACGAGCAGTACTTC.

For the CDR3, the DNA is TGTGCCAGCAGGGGGCTTCGGTCTAATGAAAAACTGTTTTTT. Protein product: CASRGLRSNEKLFF. This sequence joins TRBV12-3 or TRBV12-4 and TRBJ1-4; possible D gene TRBD1, 5 bases. CDR3 length: 14 amino acids. Trimming stripped 6 bases from V and 3 bases from J, with 11 bases between.

The rearrangement links TRBV5-1 to TRBJ2-1; TRBD1 might be the D (5 bases). The CDR3 contains 17 residues. With 0 bases removed from V and 5 bases from J, the gap between germline ends came to 18 bases. Germline lookup yields CDR1 SGHRS and CDR2 YFSETQ. CDR3 in amino acids: CASSLARVRAEDNEQFF. The CDR3 coding sequence is TGCGCCAGCAGCTTGGCCCGAGTCAGGGCGGAAGACAATGAGCAGTTCTTC.

V usage is TRBV6-1 and J usage is TRBJ2-5, with TRBD2 matching over 10 bases. CDR3 length equals 14 residues. Trimming took 4 bases from V and 5 from J; bases not matched to a gene: 4. Looked up from germline, CDR1 is MNHNS and CDR2 is SASEGT. The CDR3, as DNA: TGTGCCAGCAGTGTTAGCGGGAGGTTGGAGACCCAGTACTTC. Its translation is CASSVSGRLETQYF.

The CDR3 reads CASSEILGQSYGYTF. The CDR3 DNA is TGTGCCAGCAGTGAAATTCTGGGACAGAGTTATGGCTACACCTTC. The chain recombines TRBV6-1 with TRBJ1-2; 7 bases match TRBD1. The germline CDR1 and CDR2 sequences are MNHNS and SASEGT. The ends lost 2 bases at V and 5 bases at J; junction bases unmatched: 8. This CDR3 comprises 15 residues.

This clonotype was picked up one time. J is TRBJ1-2 and V is TRBV2; D is uncertain. The CDR3 length is 13 residues. Trimming cost V 5 bases and J 4 bases, with 11 bases left between them. The V gene's germline CDR1 is SNHLY and CDR2 FYNNEI. CDR3 coding DNA: TGTGCCAGCAGTCGCGTGGAACTCTATGGCTACACCTTC. As protein: CASSRVELYGYTF. Variable domain in full (rest from reference TRBV2 and TRBJ1-2): EPEVTQTPSHQVTQMGQEVILRCVPISNHLYFYWYRQILGQKVEFLVSFYNNEISEKSEIFDDQFSVERPDGSNFTLKIRSTKLEDSAMYFCASSRVELYGYTFGSGTRLTVV.

The table lists this clonotype with a few counts. CDR3 coding DNA: TGTGCCATCAGTTCTTCGACAGGGGAGTTCACAGATACGCAGTATTTT. Translating gives CAISSSTGEFTDTQYF. This chain joins TRBV10-3 and TRBJ2-3; the match to TRBD1 covers 8 bases. The V gene's germline CDR1 is ENHRY and CDR2 SYGVKD. The CDR3 length is 16 residues. V was pared by 5 bases and J by 2 bases, with 9 bases of the junction left unmatched.

A few counts support this clonotype. The chain employs TRBV27 and TRBJ1-1; the D gene is possibly TRBD1 (6 bases). The V end lost 5 bases, the J end lost 3 bases, and 13 bases lay between the germline ends. The CDR3 sequence is 14 residues long. Germline CDR1 and CDR2: MNHEY and SMNVEV (reference sequence). CDR3 amino acids: CASSRAGVYTEAFF. CDR3 coding DNA: TGTGCCAGCAGTCGGGCAGGGGTGTACACTGAAGCTTTCTTT.

CDR3 sequence: CASSLVLYPDTQYF. CDR3 nucleotide sequence: TGCGCCAGCAGCTTGGTACTCTACCCAGATACGCAGTATTTT. The gene calls are TRBV5-1 and TRBJ2-3; D not resolved. From germline, CDR1 is SGHRS and CDR2 YFSETQ. V lost 0 bases and J lost 4, with 9 bases in between. The CDR3 has 14 amino acids.

This sequence joins TRBV11-2 and TRBJ2-1, with 7 bases aligning to TRBD1. The germline V gene has CDR1 SGHAT and CDR2 FQNNGV. Trimming took 1 base from V and 13 from J; bases not matched to a gene: 4. The CDR3 has 12 amino acids. The CDR3 loop reads CASSLVGQLQFF. For the CDR3, the DNA is TGTGCCAGCAGCTTAGTGGGACAGCTCCAGTTCTTC.

The gene calls are TRBV4-1 and TRBJ2-7; possible D gene TRBD2, 5 bases. Per germline, CDR1 MGHRA and CDR2 YSYEKL. Trimming cost V 0 bases and J 3 bases, with 12 bases left between them. The CDR3 loop spans 15 amino acids. For the CDR3, the DNA is TGCGCCAGCAGCCAAGATCCTCCGGGAATCTACGAGCAGTACTTC. Encoded protein: CASSQDPPGIYEQYF.

Many counts were recorded for this clonotype. The J gene is TRBJ1-5, the V gene TRBV12-3 or TRBV12-4; no clear D. The CDR3 runs to 12 residues. The ends were cut back, 2 bases at V and 6 bases at J, with 5 bases in the middle. The CDR3 protein is CASSLMAQPQHF. The CDR3 nucleotides read TGTGCCAGCAGTTTAATGGCTCAGCCCCAGCATTTT.